The 32 T cell receptor beta chains below all came from one sample that was sequenced in a study of blood T cell repertoires in COVID-19. This table comes from immunoSEQ multiplex PCR, and its TCRdb copy is limited to in-frame clones, with some not included. The table lists over 130,000 clones, 70% to 90% of them singletons. The sample consisted of peripheral blood. These receptors all stem from an elderly woman with acute or convalescent COVID-19.

This clone was counted once. The chain combines TRBV18 with TRBJ1-1; D not resolved. Germline assignment: CDR1 KGHSH and CDR2 LQKENI. V was trimmed by 4 bases and J by 6 bases, leaving 15 bases between them. The CDR3 totals 14 residues. CDR3 amino acids: CASSLQNGFAEAFF. CDR3 in DNA: TGTGCCAGCTCACTACAAAATGGTTTTGCTGAAGCTTTCTTT.

This chain connects TRBV15 to TRBJ2-7; D gene ambiguous. CDR3 length: 13 residues. V gave up 0 bases and J gave up 6 bases, with 9 bases separating them. Germline V lookup: CDR1 LNHNV, CDR2 YYDKDF (reference sequence). The CDR3 region is CATSRDRGGEQYF. For the CDR3, the DNA is TGTGCCACCAGCAGAGATCGAGGTGGCGAGCAGTACTTC.

The gene calls are TRBV27 and TRBJ1-2, with D perhaps matching TRBD1 (5 bases). Trimming left V 6 bases short and J 6 bases short, with 14 bases between. The CDR3 extends over 13 amino acids. Germline CDR1 MNHEY, CDR2 SMNVEV (reference sequence). The CDR3 coding sequence is TGTGCCAGCAGCCGGGGGGGAGGGAATGGCTACACCTTC. Its translation: CASSRGGGNGYTF.

The table lists this clone with a count of one. The rearrangement links TRBV2 to TRBJ1-5; no clear D gene. V was pared by 1 base and J by 0 bases, with 7 bases between. This CDR3 is 15 amino acids long. Germline assignment: CDR1 SNHLY and CDR2 FYNNEI. CDR3 residues: CASSEGTFSNQPQHF. As DNA, the CDR3 is TGTGCCAGCAGTGAAGGGACTTTTAGCAATCAGCCCCAGCATTTT.

The V and J genes are TRBV19 and TRBJ2-3, with 11 nucleotides matching TRBD2. This CDR3 has 15 amino acids. J was trimmed by 1 base and V by 4 bases; bases with no gene match: 1. Germline values: CDR1 LNHDA, CDR2 SQIVND (reference sequence). CDR3 nucleotide sequence: TGTGCCAGTAGTACACTAGCGGGGGGCACAGATACGCAGTATTTT. Protein sequence: CASSTLAGGTDTQYF.

The rearrangement uses TRBV5-1 and TRBJ1-1; D uncertain. Germline CDR1 reads SGHRS; CDR2 reads YFSETQ. V gave up 1 base and J gave up 0 bases, with 7 bases separating them. The CDR3 length is 14 residues. CDR3 region: CASSLYHMNTEAFF. DNA for the CDR3: TGCGCCAGCAGCTTGTATCACATGAACACTGAAGCTTTCTTT.

V gene TRBV9 combines with J gene TRBJ2-3; possibly TRBD2 for D (5 bases). CDR1 SGDLS and CDR2 YYNGEE come from the germline V gene. This CDR3 has 15 residues. V lost 0 bases and J 6 bases, leaving 14 bases between the germline ends. The CDR3 reads CASSVVGSGGDTQYF. CDR3 sequence (DNA): TGTGCCAGCAGCGTAGTAGGGAGCGGTGGGGATACGCAGTATTTT.

The table lists this clone with a few counts. The rearrangement links TRBV12-3 or TRBV12-4 to TRBJ2-2; D not resolved. The germline V and J ends were trimmed by 6 bases and 5 bases, with 7 bases remaining between them. The CDR3 loop spans 12 amino acids. In nucleotides, the CDR3 is TGTGCCAGCAGGAGGTATACCGGGGAGCTGTTTTTT. This encodes CASRRYTGELFF.

V gene TRBV18 combines with J gene TRBJ2-7, with 9 nucleotides matching TRBD1. Germline loops: CDR1 KGHSH, CDR2 LQKENI. V shed 3 bases and J 5 bases; nucleotides not matched to a gene: 8. The CDR3 covers 15 residues. CDR3 bases: TGTGCCAGCTCACCTTCGGGACAGGGTGGCCACGAGCAGTACTTC. Translated, it gives CASSPSGQGGHEQYF.

V is TRBV7-3 and J is TRBJ1-1; 7 bases agree with TRBD1. Unmatched junction bases numbered 9, after V lost 5 bases and J lost 0 bases. Germline lookup yields CDR1 SGHTA and CDR2 FQGTGA. This CDR3 has 16 amino acids. The CDR3 coding sequence is TGTGCCAGCAGCCAAGCCCCCGGGACAGTGAACACTGAAGCTTTCTTT. Amino acid sequence: CASSQAPGTVNTEAFF.

The CDR3 loop reads CASSLEQGKGELFF. In DNA, the CDR3 is TGTGCCAGCAGCTTGGAACAGGGGAAGGGGGAGCTGTTTTTT. V usage is TRBV5-4 and J usage is TRBJ2-2, with 7 bases fitting TRBD1. The CDR3 length is 14 residues. Trimming cost V 0 bases and J 8 bases; bases outside gene matches: 4. Germline values: CDR1 SGHNT, CDR2 YYREEE (reference sequence).

This chain connects TRBV19 to TRBJ1-5; weak D call: TRBD1 (5 bases). This CDR3 has 16 amino acids. Trimming left V 3 bases short and J 1 base short, with 13 bases between. CDR1 and CDR2 (germline): LNHDA, SQIVND (reference sequence). This chain's CDR3 is CASSMNLGASNQPQHF. CDR3 bases: TGTGCCAGTAGTATGAATTTAGGGGCCAGCAATCAGCCCCAGCATTTT.

The rearrangement uses TRBV5-1 and TRBJ1-1; D is perhaps TRBD1 (5 bases). The germline V and J ends were trimmed by 3 bases and 3 bases, with 12 bases remaining between them. Looked up from germline, CDR1 is SGHRS and CDR2 is YFSETQ. CDR3 length: 14 residues. The CDR3 protein is CASSSSGLDTEAFF. The CDR3 DNA sequence: TGCGCCAGCAGCTCGTCAGGGTTGGACACTGAAGCTTTCTTT. The entire variable domain, with the rest obtained from reference TRBV5-1 and TRBJ1-1, is as follows: KAGVTQTPRYLIKTRGQQVTLSCSPISGHRSVSWYQQTPGQGLQFLFEYFSETQRNKGNFPGRFSGRQFSNSRSEMNVSTLELGDSALYLCASSSSGLDTEAFFGQGTRLTVV.

This chain connects TRBV7-2 to TRBJ2-3; the D gene is possibly TRBD1 (6 bases). CDR1 is SGHTA, CDR2 FQGNSA, per germline. V was trimmed by 2 bases and J by 3 bases, leaving 9 bases between them. The CDR3 covers 14 residues. CDR3 nucleotides: TGTGCCAGCAGCTTAACAGGGTGGACAGATACGCAGTATTTT. Amino acid sequence: CASSLTGWTDTQYF.

This clone turned up a few times. The same CDR3 arises from other DNA sequences in this sample as well. The gene calls are TRBV5-4 and TRBJ2-7; 9 positions match TRBD1. J was trimmed by 3 bases and V by 0 bases; bases with no gene match: 1. This CDR3 has 14 amino acids. Germline lookup yields CDR1 SGHNT and CDR2 YYREEE (reference sequence). The CDR3 spells CASSLDRGLYEQYF. The CDR3 DNA follows: TGTGCCAGCAGCTTGGACAGGGGGCTCTACGAGCAGTACTTC.

The chain joins TRBV9 to TRBJ2-1; 8 bases are a match to TRBD2. The junction had 4 bases not matched to a gene; V was cut back by 4 bases and J by 4 bases. The germline gives CDR1 SGDLS, CDR2 YYNGEE. The CDR3 is made up of 14 amino acids. The CDR3 coding sequence is TGTGCCAGCAGCCCAGCGGGGGCTTACAATGAGCAGTTCTTC. It is translated as CASSPAGAYNEQFF.

This clone occurred once. V gene TRBV4-2 combines with J gene TRBJ2-3; TRBD2 matches at 13 bases. The J segment lost 2 bases and the V segment lost 2 bases, leaving 13 bases of the junction unmatched. This CDR3 has 20 residues. Germline lookup yields CDR1 LGHNA and CDR2 YNFKEQ. CDR3 in amino acids: CASSQRTGGTSGVFTDTQYF. The DNA for the CDR3 is TGTGCCAGCAGCCAAAGGACAGGAGGGACTAGCGGGGTTTTCACAGATACGCAGTATTTT.

This chain connects TRBV7-2 to TRBJ2-7; TRBD2 agrees at 8 bases. Germline CDR1 SGHTA, CDR2 FQGNSA. CDR3 length: 16 amino acids. The V segment lost 1 base and the J segment 4 bases; nucleotides outside the gene matches: 9. The CDR3 bases are TGTGCCAGCAGCTTAGGCCAGGCGGGGGGAGGGTACGAGCAGTACTTC. Translating gives CASSLGQAGGGYEQYF.

The rearrangement uses TRBV7-2 and TRBJ2-3; the match to TRBD2 covers 7 bases. The CDR3 contains 13 residues. The V gene's germline CDR1 is SGHTA and CDR2 FQGNSA. The ends lost 7 bases at V and 6 bases at J; junction bases unmatched: 7. CDR3 in DNA: TGTGCCAGCAACGGGGGGACCACTGATACGCAGTATTTT. Protein sequence: CASNGGTTDTQYF.

The chain has TRBV5-1 and TRBJ1-4; the D is unclear. The CDR3 loop spans 15 amino acids. V lost 2 bases, J lost 7 bases, and 15 bases lay in between. Germline-derived CDR1 and CDR2 are SGHRS and YFSETQ. The CDR3 reads CASSFSGRGGEKLFF. The CDR3 bases are TGCGCCAGCAGCTTTTCCGGGCGCGGAGGTGAAAAACTGTTTTTT.

The V gene is TRBV7-6, the J gene TRBJ2-1, with 10 bases lining up with TRBD2. Germline loops: CDR1 SGHVS, CDR2 FNYEAQ. The CDR3 length is 15 residues. V lost 5 bases, J lost 4 bases, and 5 bases stayed unmatched. CDR3 sequence: CASSAGLAEYNEQFF. The CDR3 coding sequence is TGTGCCAGCAGCGCTGGACTAGCGGAGTACAATGAGCAGTTCTTC.

The chain joins TRBV7-9 to TRBJ1-2; the D is unclear. V was shortened by 8 bases and J by 4 bases, with 14 bases between the two germline ends. This CDR3 is built from 13 residues. Germline V lookup: CDR1 SEHNR, CDR2 FQNEAQ (reference sequence). The CDR3 spells CASSMPGIYGYTF. The CDR3 DNA reads TGTGCCAGCTCCATGCCGGGAATCTATGGCTACACCTTC. Complete variable domain (other parts from reference TRBV7-9 and TRBJ1-2): DTGVSQNPRHKITKRGQNVTFRCDPISEHNRLYWYRQTLGQGPEFLTYFQNEAQLEKSRLLSDRFSAERPKGSFSTLEIQRTEQGDSAMYLCASSMPGIYGYTFGSGTRLTVV.

The rearrangement links TRBV5-1 to TRBJ1-6, with 9 bases matching TRBD1. CDR3 length equals 13 residues. Per the germline V gene, CDR1 is SGHRS and CDR2 is YFSETQ. J gave up 8 bases and V 7 bases, and 4 bases lay outside the gene matches. CDR3 DNA: TGCGCCAGCGGGGACAGGGTAGATTCACCCCTCCACTTT. It specifies CASGDRVDSPLHF. Complete variable domain (other parts from reference TRBV5-1 and TRBJ1-6): KAGVTQTPRYLIKTRGQQVTLSCSPISGHRSVSWYQQTPGQGLQFLFEYFSETQRNKGNFPGRFSGRQFSNSRSEMNVSTLELGDSALYLCASGDRVDSPLHFGNGTRLTVT.

V is TRBV4-1 and J is TRBJ1-6, with D possibly TRBD1 on 5 matching bases. This CDR3 contains 18 residues. V lost 0 bases, J lost 5 bases, and 17 bases lay in between. The germline CDR1 and CDR2 sequences are MGHRA and YSYEKL. Here the CDR3 DNA reads TGCGCCAGCAGCCAAGATCCGGGGGGTCGGGGGAATAATTCACCCCTCCACTTT. This codes for CASSQDPGGRGNNSPLHF.

The chain combines TRBV12-3 or TRBV12-4 with TRBJ1-2, with unresolved D. Trimming stripped 5 bases from V and 4 bases from J, with 11 bases between. The CDR3 length is 13 residues. The CDR3 nucleotides read TGTGCCAGCAGTCGCCTCCGGAGCTATGGCTACACCTTC. It translates to CASSRLRSYGYTF.

The chain uses TRBV23-1 and TRBJ2-5; D perhaps matches TRBD1 (6 bases). TRBV23-1 is an open reading frame whose function is uncertain. The CDR3 has 15 amino acids. The ends were cut back, 8 bases at V and 2 bases at J, with 18 bases in the middle. DNA of the CDR3: TGCGCCAGCCCTCGTCAACAGGGCCCTCAAGAGACCCAGTACTTC. Protein: CASPRQQGPQETQYF.

V is TRBV19 and J is TRBJ2-1, with TRBD1 matching 7 bases. Germline loops: CDR1 LNHDA, CDR2 SQIVND (reference sequence). Trimming took 3 bases from V and 2 from J; bases not matched to a gene: 1. This CDR3 has 14 residues. The CDR3: CASSIGTAYNEQFF. The CDR3, as DNA: TGTGCCAGTAGTATCGGGACAGCCTACAATGAGCAGTTCTTC. The full variable domain, completed using reference TRBV19 and TRBJ2-1, is DGGITQSPKYLFRKEGQNVTLSCEQNLNHDAMYWYRQDPGQGLRLIYYSQIVNDFQKGDIAEGYSVSREKKESFPLTVTSAQKNPTAFYLCASSIGTAYNEQFFGPGTRLTVL.

The V call is TRBV6-5, the J call TRBJ1-5; 8 positions match TRBD1. The CDR3 runs 14 residues. The J segment lost 4 bases and the V segment lost 7 bases, leaving 6 bases of the junction unmatched. Germline V gene sequence: CDR1 MNHEY, CDR2 SVGAGI. The CDR3 nucleotides read TGTGCCAGCAACGCACAGGGGGTGAATCAGCCCCAGCATTTT. Amino acid sequence: CASNAQGVNQPQHF.

This chain links TRBV5-4 with TRBJ2-2; 9 bases fit TRBD1. Trimming removed 1 base from V and 6 bases from J; junction bases left unmatched: 10. This CDR3 region has 17 residues. Looked up from germline, CDR1 is SGHNT and CDR2 is YYREEE (reference sequence). This chain's CDR3 is CASSLYPTGGIAGELFF. Written as DNA, the CDR3 is TGTGCCAGCAGCTTGTACCCGACAGGGGGGATAGCCGGGGAGCTGTTTTTT.

The chain couples TRBV5-6 to TRBJ1-1; TRBD1 matches at 7 bases. With V trimmed by 2 bases and J by 0 bases, 7 bases remained unmatched. The CDR3 length is 16 residues. Looked up from germline, CDR1 is SGHDT and CDR2 is YYEEEE. The CDR3 region is CASSFRLTGLNTEAFF. The CDR3 bases are TGTGCCAGCAGCTTCAGGTTGACAGGGCTGAACACTGAAGCTTTCTTT.

V and J are TRBV25-1 and TRBJ1-2; 12 positions match TRBD1. Losses at the gene ends were 2 bases for V and 8 bases for J; bases not matched to a gene: 9. Germline CDR1 is MGHDK and CDR2 is SYGVNS. This CDR3 comprises 16 residues. The CDR3 nucleotides are TGTGCCAGCAGTGAAATGGGACAGGGGGCGACGAAGGGCTACACCTTC. Its protein is CASSEMGQGATKGYTF.

The chain employs TRBV10-2 and TRBJ2-1; TRBD2 matches at 8 bases. V dropped 7 bases and J dropped 3; count of bases not matched to a gene: 11. The CDR3 is 16 amino acids. Germline values: CDR1 WSHSY, CDR2 SAAADI. As DNA, the CDR3 is TGCGCCAGCAACGGTAACCAGCGGGGGAACTACAATGAGCAGTTCTTC. Its protein is CASNGNQRGNYNEQFF.